Listed below are T cell receptor beta chains from one sample, sequenced in a study of cytomegalovirus exposure and HLA in healthy donors. Sequenced by immunoSEQ multiplex PCR; TCRdb stores in-frame clones only, minus some. This sample contains around 60,000 clones. Material: PBMCs. These receptors came from a woman aged 18-35 years in good health and CMV-seronegative. The CDR3 runs from the conserved cysteine through the conserved F or W. Each record gives: D gene, V gene, J gene, CDR3 DNA, CDR3 protein. The D gene is left open where the match is weak.

NA	TRBV29-1	TRBJ1-1	TGCAGCGTTGAACACTCCACGGGGGGCACTGAAGCTTTCTTT	CSVEHSTGGTEAFF
NA	TRBV19	TRBJ2-2	TGTGCCAGTAGTATAGAACTCGGGGAGCTGTTTTTT	CASSIELGELFF
NA	TRBV18	TRBJ2-2	TGTGCCAGCTCCGCCGGGACTCCAAACACCGGGGAGCTGTTTTTT	CASSAGTPNTGELFF
NA	TRBV28	TRBJ2-5	TGTGCCAGCAGTACCGGAGGTTACTACCAGTACTTC	CASSTGGYYQYF
NA	TRBV7-9	TRBJ2-3	TGTGCCAGCAGCCCCGGGGTCAGTACAGATACGCAGTATTTT	CASSPGVSTDTQYF
NA	TRBV15	TRBJ1-4	TGTGCCACCAGCAGTCAGGGGTCGTCTAATGAAAAACTGTTTTTT	CATSSQGSSNEKLFF
NA	TRBV4-1	TRBJ1-1	TGCGCCAGCAGCCATTTTAACGCGGGGGGGACTGAAGCTTTCTTT	CASSHFNAGGTEAFF
TRBD2	TRBV10-2	TRBJ2-2	TGCGCCAGCAGACCCGGGACTAGCGGGAGGGTCCGTACCGGGGAGCTGTTTTTT	CASRPGTSGRVRTGELFF
TRBD1	TRBV10-3	TRBJ2-2	TGTGCCATCAGTGAGACAGGGACAGTAAACACCGGGGAGCTGTTTTTT	CAISETGTVNTGELFF
NA	TRBV19	TRBJ1-5	TGTGCCAGTAGTATGGTGACAATTCAGCCCCAGCATTTT	CASSMVTIQPQHF
NA	TRBV19	TRBJ1-2	TGTGCCAGTAGTATAATATCCGGGACAAACCGTAACTATGGCTACACCTTC	CASSIISGTNRNYGYTF
NA	TRBV6-5	TRBJ2-2	TGTGCCACCTACCACGGACTGACGAACACCGGGGAGCTGTTTTTT	CATYHGLTNTGELFF
TRBD1	TRBV27	TRBJ1-5	TGTGCCAGCAGTCCGGGACAGAGGACCTTTTATAGCAATCATGAACCCCAGCATTTT	CASSPGQRTFYSNHEPQHF
NA	TRBV18	TRBJ1-2	TGTGCCAGCTCACCTTCGGCGGCCAACTATGGCTACACCTTC	CASSPSAANYGYTF